In this sample, the clone carrying this T cell receptor (beta chain) turned up a few times. No antigen is known for it. Deletions cut 5 bases from V and 8 bases from J, with 15 bases between. This CDR3 is built from 13 residues. The germline V gene encodes CDR1 SEHNR and CDR2 FQNEAQ (reference sequence). This record comes from a study of T cell responses to AZD1222 COVID-19 vaccine. Whole-study results and caveats: Only five to seven AZD1222 recipients were seropositive at baseline. Scientists sampled the repertoires only once the peak T cell response had passed. Targeting of unmutated variant regions was reportedly seen in nearly half of spike-specific TCRs. The sample set comprised mostly white British donors with more females, and clonal diversity was possibly underestimated.

Sequencing was performed with immunoSEQ multiplex PCR; in TCRdb, only in-frame clones are kept and a portion is missing. The table has roughly 150,000 clones, around 88% seen once. The receptor comes from an adult in good health. Sequenced here: peripheral blood, sampled on day 0 of MenACWY control vaccination. V and J are TRBV7-9 and TRBJ1-2, with a weak D call TRBD1 (5 bases). The CDR3 nucleotides read TGTGCCAGCAGCCGTAGGGGCTCGGGCGGCTACACCTTC. It translates to CASSRRGSGGYTF.